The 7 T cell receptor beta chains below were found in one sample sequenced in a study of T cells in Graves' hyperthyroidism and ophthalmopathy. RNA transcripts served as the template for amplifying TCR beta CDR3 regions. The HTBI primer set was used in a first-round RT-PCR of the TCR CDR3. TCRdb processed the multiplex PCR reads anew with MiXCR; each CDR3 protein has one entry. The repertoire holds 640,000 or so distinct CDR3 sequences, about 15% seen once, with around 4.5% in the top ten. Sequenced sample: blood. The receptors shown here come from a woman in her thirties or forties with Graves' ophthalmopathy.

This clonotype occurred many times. The CDR3 is CASRPADRYEQYF. The CDR3 coding sequence is TGTGCCAGCAGACCAGCCGACAGATACGAGCAGTACTTC. The chain recombines TRBV7-2 with TRBJ2-7; D perhaps matches TRBD1 (5 bases). V dropped 6 bases and J dropped 4 bases, with 13 bases sitting between them. The germline V gene has CDR1 SGHTA and CDR2 FQGNSA. The CDR3 covers 13 residues.

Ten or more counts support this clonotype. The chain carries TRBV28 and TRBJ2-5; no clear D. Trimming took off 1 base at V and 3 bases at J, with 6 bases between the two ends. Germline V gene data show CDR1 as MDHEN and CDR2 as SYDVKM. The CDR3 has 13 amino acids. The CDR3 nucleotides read TGTGCCAGCAGTTTATTGTCAGAAGAGACCCAGTACTTC. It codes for CASSLLSEETQYF. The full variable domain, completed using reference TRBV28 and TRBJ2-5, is DVKVTQSSRYLVKRTGEKVFLECVQDMDHENMFWYRQDPGLGLRLIYFSYDVKMKEKGDIPEGYSVSREKKERFSLILESASTNQTSMYLCASSLLSEETQYFGPGTRLLVL.

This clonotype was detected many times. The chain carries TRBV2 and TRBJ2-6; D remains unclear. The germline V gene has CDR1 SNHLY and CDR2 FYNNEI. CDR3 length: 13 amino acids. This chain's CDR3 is CALEEQGANVLTF. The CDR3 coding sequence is TGTGCGTTAGAGGAGCAGGGGGCCAACGTCCTGACTTTC.

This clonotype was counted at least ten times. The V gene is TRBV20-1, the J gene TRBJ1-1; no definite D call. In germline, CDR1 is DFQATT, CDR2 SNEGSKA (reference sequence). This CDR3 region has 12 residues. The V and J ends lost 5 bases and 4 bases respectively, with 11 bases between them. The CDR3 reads CSAPKGATEAFF. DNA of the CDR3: TGCAGTGCTCCTAAGGGTGCCACTGAAGCTTTCTTT.

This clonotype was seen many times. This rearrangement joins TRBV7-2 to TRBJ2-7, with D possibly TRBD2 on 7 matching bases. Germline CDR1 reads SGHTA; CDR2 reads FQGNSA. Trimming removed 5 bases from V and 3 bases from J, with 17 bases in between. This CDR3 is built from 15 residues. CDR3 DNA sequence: TGTGCCAGCAGCCGAACGGGGGGCGCATACTACGAGCAGTACTTC. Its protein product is CASSRTGGAYYEQYF.

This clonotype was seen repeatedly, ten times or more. This chain's CDR3 is CASSLNSGTGDEQYF. CDR3 coding DNA: TGTGCCAGCAGCTTAAATTCCGGGACAGGGGACGAGCAGTACTTC. V is TRBV7-6 and J is TRBJ2-7; 10 bases are shared with TRBD1. This CDR3 has 15 amino acids. Trimming at V came to 2 bases and at J to 5 bases, leaving 6 bases not matched to a gene. Per germline, CDR1 SGHVS and CDR2 FNYEAQ. Using reference TRBV7-6 and TRBJ2-7 for the parts outside the CDR3, the full variable domain is GAGVSQSPRYKVTKRGQDVALRCDPISGHVSLYWYRQALGQGPEFLTYFNYEAQQDKSGLPNDRFSAERPEGSISTLTIQRTEQRDSAMYRCASSLNSGTGDEQYFGPGTRLTVT.

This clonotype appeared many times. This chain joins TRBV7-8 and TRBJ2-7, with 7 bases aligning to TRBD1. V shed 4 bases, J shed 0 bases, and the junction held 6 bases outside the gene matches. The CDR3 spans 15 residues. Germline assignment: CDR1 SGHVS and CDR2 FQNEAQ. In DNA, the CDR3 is TGTGCCAGCAGCTCTGGACAGGCGAACTCCTACGAGCAGTACTTC. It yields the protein CASSSGQANSYEQYF.